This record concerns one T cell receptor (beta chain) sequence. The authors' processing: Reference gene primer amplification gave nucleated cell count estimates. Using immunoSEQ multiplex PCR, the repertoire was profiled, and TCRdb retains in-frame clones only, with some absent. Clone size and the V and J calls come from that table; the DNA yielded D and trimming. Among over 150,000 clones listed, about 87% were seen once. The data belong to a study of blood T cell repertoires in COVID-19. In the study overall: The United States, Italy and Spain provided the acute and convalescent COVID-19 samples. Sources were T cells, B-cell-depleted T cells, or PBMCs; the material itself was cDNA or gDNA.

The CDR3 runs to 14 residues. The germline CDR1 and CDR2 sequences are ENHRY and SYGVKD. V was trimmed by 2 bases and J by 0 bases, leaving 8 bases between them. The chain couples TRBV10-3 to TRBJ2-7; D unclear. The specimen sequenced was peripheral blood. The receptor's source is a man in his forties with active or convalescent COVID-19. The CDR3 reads CAISERGSSYEQYF. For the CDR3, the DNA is TGTGCCATCAGTGAGAGAGGTAGCTCCTACGAGCAGTACTTC.